What follows is one T cell receptor (beta chain) and its context. Its antigen remains unidentified. Produced via immunoSEQ multiplex PCR; TCRdb's table is partial and in-frame only. Of about 110,000 clones listed, 70% to 90% are singletons. This CDR3 has 12 amino acids. The V and J ends lost 2 bases and 7 bases respectively, with 8 bases between them. CDR1 and CDR2 (germline): SGHTA, FQGNSA. This sample is part of a study of T cell responses to AZD1222 COVID-19 vaccine. Overall study findings and caveats: Increased Spike-specific TCR breadth and depth were observed after two AZD1222 doses. After the peak T cell response, and only then, were repertoires sampled. Nearly half of unique spike-specific TCRs reportedly avoided B.1.351 and B.1.1.7 mutated regions.

The chain carries TRBV7-2 and TRBJ2-5; D possibly corresponds to TRBD2 (6 bases). The sample here was peripheral blood, taken on day 0 of MenACWY control vaccination. This receptor was obtained from an adult in good health. In DNA form, the CDR3 reads TGTGCCAGCAGCTTAATGGGGGGGACCCAGTACTTC. Translation gives CASSLMGGTQYF.